Listed below are T cell receptor beta chains from one sample, sequenced in a study of blood T cell repertoires in COVID-19. Profiling relied on immunoSEQ multiplex PCR, and the TCRdb table lists in-frame clones only, not all of them. The sample includes some 59,000 clones, 65% to 80% seen only once; the top ten take roughly a fifth. The material sequenced was peripheral blood. The origin of the receptors is a man aged 25-45 years with COVID-19, enrolled during active disease. Both conserved end residues are part of each CDR3. A D gene is named only where the DNA matches it firmly. Some rows mark clone size as missing; the rest say once, few, many or name a class of expanded clone.

size: .
D: .
V: TRBV5-4
J: TRBJ1-4
CDR3: CASSSQGLGNEKLFF
DNA: TGTGCCAGCAGCTCCCAGGGTTTGGGTAATGAAAAACTGTTTTTT

size: .
D: TRBD1
V: TRBV6-5
J: TRBJ2-7
CDR3: CASSYGTGTTYEQYF
DNA: TGTGCCAGCAGTTACGGGACAGGAACTACCTACGAGCAGTACTTC

size: .
D: .
V: TRBV4-1
J: TRBJ2-5
CDR3: CASSQTRGETQYF
DNA: TGCGCCAGCAGCCAAACCCGAGGGGAGACCCAGTACTTC

size: once
D: .
V: TRBV5-1
J: TRBJ2-1
CDR3: CASRSLVVSSYNEQFF
DNA: TGCGCCAGCCGGAGCCTCGTGGTGAGCTCCTACAATGAGCAGTTCTTC

size: .
D: .
V: TRBV30
J: TRBJ2-3
CDR3: CAWGSGIAAGDTQYF
DNA: TGTGCCTGGGGGTCCGGGATAGCCGCCGGCGATACGCAGTATTTT

size: .
D: .
V: TRBV6-2/TRBV6-3
J: TRBJ2-5
CDR3: CASSPLAPQETQYF
DNA: TGTGCCAGCAGTCCACTAGCTCCACAAGAGACCCAGTACTTC

size: .
D: TRBD1
V: TRBV5-1
J: TRBJ1-6
CDR3: CASSFDRGDSPLHF
DNA: TGCGCCAGCAGCTTCGACAGGGGGGATTCACCCCTCCACTTT

size: medium-sized
D: .
V: TRBV19
J: TRBJ1-5
CDR3: CASNEMGNKHSQPQHF
DNA: TGTGCCTCAAATGAGATGGGTAACAAGCACAGTCAGCCCCAGCATTTT

size: .
D: .
V: TRBV11-2
J: TRBJ2-7
CDR3: CASRISGYEQYF
DNA: TGTGCCAGCAGGATAAGCGGGTACGAGCAGTACTTC

size: .
D: TRBD1
V: TRBV4-1
J: TRBJ1-6
CDR3: CASSQDGQGDSPLHF
DNA: TGCGCCAGCAGCCAAGATGGACAGGGGGATTCACCCCTCCACTTT

size: .
D: .
V: TRBV11-1
J: TRBJ1-1
CDR3: CASSPPGGLNTEAFF
DNA: TGTGCCAGCAGTCCCCCGGGGGGGCTAAACACTGAAGCTTTCTTT

size: .
D: .
V: TRBV28
J: TRBJ1-3
CDR3: CAGSLFSSGNTIYF
DNA: TGTGCCGGTAGTTTATTTAGCTCTGGAAACACCATATATTTT

size: once
D: .
V: TRBV27
J: TRBJ2-1
CDR3: CASSVLGLGNEQFF
DNA: TGTGCCAGCAGTGTCCTTGGTCTAGGCAATGAGCAGTTCTTC

size: .
D: TRBD1
V: TRBV6-1
J: TRBJ1-3
CDR3: CASSEQGGGRPYF
DNA: TGTGCCAGCAGTGAACAAGGGGGCGGAAGGCCATATTTT

size: .
D: TRBD1
V: TRBV4-1
J: TRBJ2-7
CDR3: CASSREDRGWYEQYF
DNA: TGCGCCAGCAGCCGGGAGGACAGGGGGTGGTACGAGCAGTACTTC

size: .
D: .
V: TRBV12-3/TRBV12-4
J: TRBJ1-1
CDR3: CASSLQGNTEAFF
DNA: TGTGCCAGCAGTTTACAGGGGAACACTGAAGCTTTCTTT

size: .
D: .
V: TRBV4-1
J: TRBJ1-5
CDR3: CASSHEGSGNQPQHF
DNA: TGCGCCAGCAGCCATGAAGGGTCGGGAAATCAGCCCCAGCATTTT

size: .
D: TRBD2
V: TRBV4-1
J: TRBJ2-1
CDR3: CASSRGDSGMKLNNEQFF
DNA: TGCGCCAGCAGTCGAGGAGATAGCGGGATGAAGTTAAACAATGAGCAGTTCTTC

size: .
D: .
V: TRBV18
J: TRBJ1-1
CDR3: CASSPYDAGGDEAFF
DNA: TGTGCCAGCTCACCATACGATGCCGGGGGGGATGAAGCTTTCTTT

size: .
D: .
V: TRBV19
J: TRBJ1-2
CDR3: CASEERGGYTF
DNA: TGTGCCAGTGAGGAAAGGGGAGGCTACACCTTC

size: .
D: TRBD1
V: TRBV27
J: TRBJ1-6
CDR3: CASSLNEGQGFGSPLHF
DNA: TGTGCCAGCAGTTTAAATGAGGGACAGGGGTTTGGTTCACCCCTCCACTTT

size: once
D: TRBD1
V: TRBV3-1/TRBV3-2
J: TRBJ1-6
CDR3: CASSQVKGQGHDSPLHF
DNA: TGTGCCAGCAGCCAAGTCAAGGGACAGGGTCACGATTCACCCCTCCACTTT

size: .
D: TRBD2
V: TRBV7-3
J: TRBJ2-1
CDR3: CASSTSGTSGAYNEQFF
DNA: TGTGCCAGCAGCACGTCCGGGACTAGCGGAGCCTACAATGAGCAGTTCTTC

size: once
D: .
V: TRBV3-1/TRBV3-2
J: TRBJ2-5
CDR3: CASSRSLRDMETQYF
DNA: TGTGCCAGCAGCCGAAGCCTCCGGGACATGGAGACCCAGTACTTC

size: .
D: .
V: TRBV27
J: TRBJ2-1
CDR3: CASSLLGNEQFF
DNA: TGTGCCAGCAGTTTACTAGGAAATGAGCAGTTCTTC

size: .
D: .
V: TRBV19
J: TRBJ2-7
CDR3: CASSMNLKPDEQYF
DNA: TGTGCCAGTAGTATGAACCTTAAGCCGGACGAGCAGTACTTC

size: .
D: .
V: TRBV28
J: TRBJ1-1
CDR3: CASSKTQTSNTEAFF
DNA: TGTGCCAGCAGTAAGACGCAGACTTCGAACACTGAAGCTTTCTTT

size: .
D: TRBD1
V: TRBV5-4
J: TRBJ2-7
CDR3: CASRRQGAYEQYF
DNA: TGTGCCAGCAGAAGACAGGGGGCCTACGAGCAGTACTTC

size: .
D: .
V: TRBV7-9
J: TRBJ2-5
CDR3: CASSLPGETQETQYF
DNA: TGTGCCAGCAGTCTTCCCGGGGAGACCCAAGAGACCCAGTACTTC

size: .
D: TRBD2
V: TRBV7-2
J: TRBJ2-3
CDR3: CASRRGLATSTDTQYF
DNA: TGTGCCAGCAGACGGGGACTAGCGACTAGCACAGATACGCAGTATTTT

size: .
D: .
V: TRBV5-1
J: TRBJ2-7
CDR3: CASSLANRASQSF
DNA: TGCGCCAGCAGCTTGGCGAACAGGGCCTCCCAATCGTTC

size: .
D: TRBD1
V: TRBV4-1
J: TRBJ1-2
CDR3: CASSQTPGQGGYGYTF
DNA: TGCGCCAGCAGCCAAACCCCGGGACAGGGAGGCTATGGCTACACCTTC

size: .
D: TRBD1
V: TRBV7-3
J: TRBJ2-3
CDR3: CASSDERQGTQYF
DNA: TGTGCCAGCAGCGACGAGAGACAGGGGACGCAGTATTTT

size: .
D: .
V: TRBV28
J: TRBJ2-2
CDR3: CASSLAGLSAGELFF
DNA: TGTGCCAGCAGTTTAGCAGGGTTGAGTGCCGGGGAGCTGTTTTTT

size: .
D: TRBD2
V: TRBV11-3
J: TRBJ2-5
CDR3: CASSPLLAGVKGETQYF
DNA: TGTGCCAGCAGCCCTCTTCTGGCGGGAGTAAAGGGAGAGACCCAGTACTTC

size: once
D: TRBD2
V: TRBV4-2
J: TRBJ2-1
CDR3: CASSHPGLEGGEQFF
DNA: TGTGCCAGCAGCCATCCGGGACTAGAAGGGGGTGAGCAGTTCTTC

size: .
D: TRBD1
V: TRBV6-2/TRBV6-3
J: TRBJ2-7
CDR3: CASSFGQGPYEQYF
DNA: TGTGCCAGCAGCTTCGGACAGGGGCCCTACGAGCAGTACTTC

size: .
D: .
V: TRBV19
J: TRBJ2-7
CDR3: CASSPNEVYEQYF
DNA: TGTGCCAGTAGTCCTAACGAAGTCTACGAGCAGTACTTC

size: once
D: .
V: TRBV6-2/TRBV6-3
J: TRBJ2-6
CDR3: CASSSTSSGANVLTF
DNA: TGTGCCAGCAGCTCGACTAGCTCTGGGGCCAACGTCCTGACTTTC

size: .
D: TRBD2
V: TRBV7-2
J: TRBJ2-2
CDR3: CASSRPAGGPNTGELFF
DNA: TGTGCCAGCAGCCGCCCGGCGGGGGGGCCGAACACCGGGGAGCTGTTTTTT